Listed here are 27 T cell receptor beta chains from one sample, sequenced in a study of human T cells and chemical hapten exposure. TCRdb independently ran MiXCR on the RACE reads; one entry per CDR3 protein. The sample carries fewer than 500,000 distinct CDR3 sequences, roughly 4.8% recorded once. Time point given: patch test 1, 2 weeks after DPC sensitization. As for treatment: therapeutic diphenylcyclopropenone sensitization with weekly scalp DPC. The sequenced sample was whole blood, obtained in connection with sensitization to the hapten diphenylcyclopropenone (DPC). The receptor source for this set is a woman aged 45-59 years with alopecia areata. Some clones in this sample may be carry-over from other donors' samples.

In this sample, this clonotype turned up many times. The CDR3 is CASRREGSGANVLTF. The DNA for the CDR3 is TGCGCCAGCAGGCGAGAGGGGTCTGGGGCCAACGTCCTGACTTTC. The chain joins TRBV5-1 to TRBJ2-6; TRBD1 or TRBD2 may be the D gene (5 bases each). Trimming took off 5 bases at V and 1 base at J, with 10 bases between the two ends. The germline CDR1 and CDR2 sequences are SGHRS and YFSETQ. CDR3 length: 15 residues.

This clonotype was seen a few times. V usage is TRBV9 and J usage is TRBJ1-1; D gene unclear. Trimming removed 4 bases from V and 0 bases from J, with 13 bases in between. The CDR3 loop spans 15 amino acids. CDR1 SGDLS and CDR2 YYNGEE come from the germline V gene. This CDR3 is CASSPSIHLNTEAFF. The CDR3 bases are TGTGCCAGCAGCCCCTCCATCCACTTGAACACTGAAGCTTTCTTT.

This clonotype was detected many times. The chain carries TRBV20-1 and TRBJ2-7; TRBD1 matches 8 bases. In germline, CDR1 is DFQATT, CDR2 SNEGSKA (reference sequence). The CDR3 has 18 residues. The junction had 19 bases not matched to a gene; V was cut back by 3 bases and J by 3 bases. The CDR3 protein is CSAREPGQDVKGDYEQYF. CDR3 in DNA: TGCAGTGCTAGGGAACCGGGACAGGACGTGAAGGGGGACTACGAGCAGTACTTC.

This clonotype was counted ten times or more. The chain recombines TRBV13 with TRBJ2-7; no reliable D call. CDR1 and CDR2 from the germline V gene are PRHDT and FYEKMQ (reference sequence). Trimming took off 5 bases at V and 7 bases at J, with 15 bases between the two ends. There are 13 residues in the CDR3. The CDR3 here is CASSAALSWEQYF. The CDR3 DNA is TGTGCCAGCAGCGCGGCTTTGAGTTGGGAGCAGTACTTC.

This clonotype was detected many times. The chain employs TRBV9 and TRBJ2-1; D unresolved. Germline CDR1 and CDR2: SGDLS and YYNGEE. V was pared by 0 bases and J by 6 bases, with 13 bases between. The CDR3 consists of 15 residues. In DNA, the CDR3 is TGTGCCAGCAGCGTAGCTTTAGGGTGGAGCAATGAGCAGTTCTTC. Amino acid sequence: CASSVALGWSNEQFF.

The rearrangement joins TRBV29-1 to TRBJ2-1; D may be TRBD2 (6 bases). The CDR3 length is 14 residues. Per germline, CDR1 SQVTM and CDR2 ANQGSEA. The V end was cut by 2 bases, the J end by 8 bases, with 16 bases between. CDR3 DNA sequence: TGCAGCGTTGAACGGGAGCGCAAGGACGATGAGCAGTTCTTC. This codes for CSVERERKDDEQFF.

The CDR3 DNA reads as TGTGCCAGCAGTTCGTGGGAAGAGGGGGCCGACGAGCAGTACTTC. Protein sequence: CASSSWEEGADEQYF. The gene calls are TRBV27 and TRBJ2-7; 7 bases are a match to TRBD1. Germline V gene data show CDR1 as MNHEY and CDR2 as SMNVEV (reference sequence). This CDR3 spans 15 amino acids. V lost 4 bases, J lost 5 bases, and 11 bases stayed unmatched.

This clonotype was seen a handful of times. The chain is built from TRBV20-1 and TRBJ2-4; the match to TRBD1 covers 8 bases. The V gene end was trimmed by 5 bases and the J gene end by 0 bases; junction bases not matched to a gene: 6. The V gene's germline CDR1 is DFQATT and CDR2 SNEGSKA (reference sequence). The CDR3 totals 15 residues. CDR3 DNA: TGCAGTGCTGCAGGGGGCCATCTAGCCAAAAACATTCAGTACTTC. Protein: CSAAGGHLAKNIQYF.

The V gene is TRBV15, the J gene TRBJ1-1; 8 nucleotides agree with TRBD1. This CDR3 is 15 amino acids long. J was trimmed by 5 bases and V by 3 bases; bases with no gene match: 8. CDR1 is LNHNV and CDR2 is YYDKDF in the germline V gene (reference sequence). The DNA of the CDR3 is TGTGCCACCAGCAGCCGACAGGGGCGAGAGACTGAAGCTTTCTTT. Protein: CATSSRQGRETEAFF.

This clonotype was seen ten or more times. The chain has TRBV7-2 and TRBJ2-7; TRBD1 is a possible D gene (6 bases). The CDR3 length is 18 residues. With 2 bases removed from V and 5 bases from J, the gap between germline ends came to 25 bases. CDR1 is SGHTA and CDR2 is FQGNSA in the germline V gene. The CDR3 coding sequence is TGTGCCAGCAGCTTAAGGGGGAGAGCGGCCTCGCTCGGCGACGAGCAGTACTTC. Translated, it gives CASSLRGRAASLGDEQYF.

This clonotype was found many times. This chain connects TRBV25-1 to TRBJ1-6; D possibly corresponds to TRBD1 (6 bases). With 7 bases removed from V and 3 bases from J, the gap between germline ends came to 10 bases. CDR3 length: 14 residues. Germline CDR1 MGHDK, CDR2 SYGVNS. The CDR3 region has the DNA TGTGCCAGCAAGGCAGGGGACTATAATTCACCCCTCCACTTT. This encodes CASKAGDYNSPLHF. Using reference TRBV25-1 and TRBJ1-6 for the parts outside the CDR3, the full variable domain is EADIYQTPRYLVIGTGKKITLECSQTMGHDKMYWYQQDPGMELHLIHYSYGVNSTEKGDLSSESTVSRIRTEHFPLTLESARPSHTSQYLCASKAGDYNSPLHFGNGTRLTVT.

This clonotype was counted at least ten times. The chain carries TRBV7-2 and TRBJ1-4; possibly TRBD1 for D (5 bases). The V end lost 2 bases, the J end lost 8 bases, and 12 bases lay between the germline ends. Germline V gene lookup returns CDR1 SGHTA and CDR2 FQGNSA. The CDR3 consists of 14 residues. The CDR3 DNA follows: TGTGCCAGCAGCTTAAGGACGGGGGGAGAAAAACTGTTTTTT. As protein: CASSLRTGGEKLFF.

This clonotype was found once. V usage is TRBV5-1 and J usage is TRBJ2-7; no clear D gene. V was pared by 3 bases and J by 4 bases, with 8 bases between. Germline V CDR1 and CDR2: SGHRS, YFSETQ. This CDR3 has 12 residues. CDR3 sequence: CASSSSKYEQYF. CDR3 in DNA: TGCGCCAGCAGCTCATCCAAATACGAGCAGTACTTC.

This clonotype has a count of ten or more. The V gene is TRBV4-3, the J gene TRBJ2-7, with 15 nucleotides matching TRBD2. The CDR3 covers 15 residues. J gave up 3 bases and V 6 bases, and 3 bases lay outside the gene matches. Per the germline V gene, CDR1 is LGHNA and CDR2 is YSLEER. The CDR3 bases are TGCGCCAGCAGTCAGGGACTAGCGGGAGGCTACGAGCAGTACTTC. Translating gives CASSQGLAGGYEQYF.

This clonotype was observed many times. The CDR3 reads CAWSVGGQPQHF. The CDR3 nucleotides read TGTGCCTGGAGTGTAGGCGGTCAGCCCCAGCATTTT. The gene calls are TRBV30 and TRBJ1-5; no firm D call. Germline-derived CDR1 and CDR2 are GTSNPN and SVGIG (reference sequence). The CDR3 sequence is 12 residues long. V gave up 0 bases and J gave up 6 bases, with 6 bases separating them.

This clonotype has more than one count but fewer than ten. The J gene is TRBJ1-3, the V gene TRBV20-1, with D perhaps TRBD1 (6 bases). The CDR3 spans 15 residues. Looked up from germline, CDR1 is DFQATT and CDR2 is SNEGSKA (reference sequence). V gave up 3 bases and J gave up 1 base, with 13 bases separating them. The CDR3 spells CSASSGGQSGNTIYF. CDR3 nucleotides: TGCAGTGCTAGTTCGGGGGGGCAATCTGGAAACACCATATATTTT.

The table lists this clonotype with many counts. The J gene is TRBJ1-5, the V gene TRBV18, with a weak D call TRBD1 (6 bases). The CDR3 has 14 residues. Germline V gene lookup returns CDR1 KGHSH and CDR2 LQKENI. V was cut by 5 bases and J by 2 bases, with 10 bases left in between. CDR3 coding DNA: TGTGCCAGCTCAGGGCCAGGGGGCAATCAGCCCCAGCATTTT. It codes for CASSGPGGNQPQHF.

This chain connects TRBV28 to TRBJ1-1, with D unresolved. V lost 8 bases to trimming and J lost 6 bases, with 7 bases between them. Germline V gene data show CDR1 as MDHEN and CDR2 as SYDVKM. The CDR3 covers 10 residues. CDR3 region: CASGVSEAFF. In DNA form, the CDR3 reads TGTGCCAGCGGGGTATCTGAAGCTTTCTTT.

V gene TRBV7-3 combines with J gene TRBJ1-2; D remains unclear. The CDR3 is made up of 14 amino acids. The V end lost 5 bases, the J end lost 7 bases, and 17 bases lay between the germline ends. Germline values: CDR1 SGHTA, CDR2 FQGTGA. CDR3 residues: CASSLKGGFGGYTF. The DNA of the CDR3 is TGTGCCAGCAGCCTAAAGGGAGGGTTTGGTGGCTACACCTTC.

The chain carries TRBV12-3 or TRBV12-4 and TRBJ1-4; D uncertain. V shed 3 bases and J shed 8 bases, with 16 bases lying between them. The CDR3 runs to 15 residues. CDR3 sequence (DNA): TGTGCCAGCAGTTTGGGTTGGGGTATCGGGGAAAAACTGTTTTTT. As protein: CASSLGWGIGEKLFF.

This clonotype occurred a few times. The V call is TRBV6-5, the J call TRBJ1-2; possible D gene TRBD1, 6 bases. Germline assignment: CDR1 MNHEY and CDR2 SVGAGI. This CDR3 spans 15 amino acids. Trimming pared 4 bases from V and 4 bases from J, leaving 16 bases between. CDR3 amino acids: CASSSTAGGGYGYTF. The CDR3 nucleotides are TGTGCCAGCAGTTCGACGGCGGGGGGCGGCTATGGCTACACCTTC.

This clonotype came up many times. The V and J genes are TRBV3-1 and TRBJ1-1, with D perhaps matching TRBD1 (5 bases). The CDR3 is 14 amino acids. With 3 bases removed from V and 1 base from J, the gap between germline ends came to 9 bases. In germline, CDR1 is LGHDT, CDR2 YNNKEL (reference sequence). Here the CDR3 reads CASSQRDRNTEAFF. Here the CDR3 DNA reads TGTGCCAGCAGCCAGAGGGACCGGAACACTGAAGCTTTCTTT.

The chain is built from TRBV7-2 and TRBJ2-5, with D tentatively TRBD2 (5 bases). V was cut by 1 base and J by 2 bases, with 8 bases left in between. Germline CDR1 and CDR2: SGHTA and FQGNSA. There are 14 residues in the CDR3. The CDR3 loop is CASSLVRLQETQYF. For the CDR3, the DNA is TGTGCCAGCAGCTTAGTGCGACTACAAGAGACCCAGTACTTC.

This clonotype was seen many times. The chain is built from TRBV20-1 and TRBJ2-3; D is uncertain. Per the germline V gene, CDR1 is DFQATT and CDR2 is SNEGSKA (reference sequence). The CDR3 spans 18 residues. The V end lost 5 bases, the J end lost 0 bases, and 24 bases lay between the germline ends. The CDR3 DNA follows: TGCAGTGCTCCCCGATGGTCTGGCGGCGCTTCTAGCACAGATACGCAGTATTTT. Its protein product is CSAPRWSGGASSTDTQYF.

The chain joins TRBV5-4 to TRBJ2-1; TRBD2 agrees at 10 bases. V lost 0 bases to trimming and J lost 4 bases; unmatched junction nucleotides: 7. Germline V gives CDR1 SGHNT, CDR2 YYREEE (reference sequence). The CDR3 extends over 17 amino acids. CDR3 protein: CASSLEASGGHYNEQFF. The DNA for the CDR3 is TGTGCCAGCAGCTTGGAAGCTAGCGGGGGCCATTACAATGAGCAGTTCTTC.

Ten or more counts support this clonotype. The CDR3 coding sequence is TGTGCCAGCAGTTACACCGGGGATGAGCAGTTCTTC. As protein: CASSYTGDEQFF. The chain links TRBV6-5 to TRBJ2-1; maybe TRBD2 (5 bases). Germline CDR1 MNHEY, CDR2 SVGAGI. V was clipped by 2 bases and J by 8 bases, with 7 bases between them. The CDR3 is 12 residues long.

This clonotype was picked up a small number of times. The chain links TRBV3-1 to TRBJ2-1; no firm D call. Deletions cut 4 bases from V and 8 bases from J, with 15 bases between. Germline V lookup: CDR1 LGHDT, CDR2 YNNKEL (reference sequence). The CDR3 totals 14 residues. The CDR3 is CASSPRSFPDEQFF. The CDR3 DNA reads as TGTGCCAGCAGCCCAAGATCATTTCCAGATGAGCAGTTCTTC.